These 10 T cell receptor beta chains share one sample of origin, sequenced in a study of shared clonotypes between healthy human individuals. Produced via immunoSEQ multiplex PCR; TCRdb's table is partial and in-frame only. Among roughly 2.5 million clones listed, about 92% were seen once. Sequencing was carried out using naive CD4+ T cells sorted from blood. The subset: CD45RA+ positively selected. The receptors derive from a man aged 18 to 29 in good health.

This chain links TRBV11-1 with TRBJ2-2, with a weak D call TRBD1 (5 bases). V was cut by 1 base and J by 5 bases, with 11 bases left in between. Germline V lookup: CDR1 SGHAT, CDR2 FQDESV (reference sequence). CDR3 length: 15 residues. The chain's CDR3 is CASSLGEGVTGELFF. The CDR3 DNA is TGTGCCAGCAGCTTAGGGGAAGGGGTTACCGGGGAGCTGTTTTTT.

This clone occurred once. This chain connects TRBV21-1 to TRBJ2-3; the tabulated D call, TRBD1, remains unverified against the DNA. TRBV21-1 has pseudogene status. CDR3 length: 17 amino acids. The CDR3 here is CASSQLGGQLRTDTQYF. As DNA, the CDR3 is TGTGCCAGCAGCCAATTAGGGGGTCAACTCCGCACAGATACGCAGTATTTT.

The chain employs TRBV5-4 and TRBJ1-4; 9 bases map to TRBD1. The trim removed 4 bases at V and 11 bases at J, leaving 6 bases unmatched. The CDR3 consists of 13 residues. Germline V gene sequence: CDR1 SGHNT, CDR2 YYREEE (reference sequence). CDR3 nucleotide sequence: TGTGCCAGCAGCGAAGTAGGGACAGGGAAACTGTTTTTT. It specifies CASSEVGTGKLFF.

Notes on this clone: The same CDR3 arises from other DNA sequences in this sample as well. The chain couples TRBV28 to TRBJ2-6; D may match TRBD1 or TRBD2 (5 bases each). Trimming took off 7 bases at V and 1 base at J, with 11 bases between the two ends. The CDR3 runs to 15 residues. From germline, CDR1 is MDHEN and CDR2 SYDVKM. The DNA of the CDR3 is TGTGCCAGCACCCCTGGGGGATCTGGGGCCAACGTCCTGACTTTC. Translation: CASTPGGSGANVLTF.

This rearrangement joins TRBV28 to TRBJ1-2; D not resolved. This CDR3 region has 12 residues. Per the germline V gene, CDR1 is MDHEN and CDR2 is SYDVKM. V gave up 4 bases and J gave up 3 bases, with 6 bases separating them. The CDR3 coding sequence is TGTGCCAGCAGTTACCGGTACTATGGCTACACCTTC. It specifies CASSYRYYGYTF.

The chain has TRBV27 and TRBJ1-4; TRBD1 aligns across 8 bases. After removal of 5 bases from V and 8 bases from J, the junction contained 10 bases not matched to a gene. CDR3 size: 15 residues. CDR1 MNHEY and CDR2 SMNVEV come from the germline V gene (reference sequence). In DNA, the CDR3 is TGTGCCAGCAGTGACAAGGACAGGGTCTTCGAAAAACTGTTTTTT. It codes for CASSDKDRVFEKLFF.

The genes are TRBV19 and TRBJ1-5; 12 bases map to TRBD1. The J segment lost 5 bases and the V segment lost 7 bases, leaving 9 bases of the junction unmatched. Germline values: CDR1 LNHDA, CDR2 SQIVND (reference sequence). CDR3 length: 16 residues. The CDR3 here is CASKSIGTGGHQPQHF. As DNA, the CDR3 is TGTGCCAGTAAATCTATCGGGACAGGGGGCCATCAGCCCCAGCATTTT.

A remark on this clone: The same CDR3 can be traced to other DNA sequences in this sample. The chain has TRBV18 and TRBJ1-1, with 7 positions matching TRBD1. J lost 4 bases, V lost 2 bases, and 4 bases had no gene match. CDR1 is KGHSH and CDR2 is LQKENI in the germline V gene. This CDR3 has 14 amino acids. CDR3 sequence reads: CASSPLSGGTEAFF. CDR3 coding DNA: TGTGCCAGCTCACCATTGTCAGGGGGCACTGAAGCTTTCTTT.

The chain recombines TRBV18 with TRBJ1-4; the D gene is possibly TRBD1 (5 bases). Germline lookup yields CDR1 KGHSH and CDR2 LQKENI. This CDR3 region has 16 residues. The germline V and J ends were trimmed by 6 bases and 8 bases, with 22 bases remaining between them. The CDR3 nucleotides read TGTGCCAGCTCCCCCGGCCTATCCGACAGCAAAGAAAAACTGTTTTTT. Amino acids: CASSPGLSDSKEKLFF.

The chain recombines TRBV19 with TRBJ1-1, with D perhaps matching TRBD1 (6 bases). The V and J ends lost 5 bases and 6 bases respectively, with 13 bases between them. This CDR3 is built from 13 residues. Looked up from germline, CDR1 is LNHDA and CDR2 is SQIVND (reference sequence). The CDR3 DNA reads TGTGCCAGTAGTCCTCAGGGGTTCGCTGAAGCTTTCTTT. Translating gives CASSPQGFAEAFF.